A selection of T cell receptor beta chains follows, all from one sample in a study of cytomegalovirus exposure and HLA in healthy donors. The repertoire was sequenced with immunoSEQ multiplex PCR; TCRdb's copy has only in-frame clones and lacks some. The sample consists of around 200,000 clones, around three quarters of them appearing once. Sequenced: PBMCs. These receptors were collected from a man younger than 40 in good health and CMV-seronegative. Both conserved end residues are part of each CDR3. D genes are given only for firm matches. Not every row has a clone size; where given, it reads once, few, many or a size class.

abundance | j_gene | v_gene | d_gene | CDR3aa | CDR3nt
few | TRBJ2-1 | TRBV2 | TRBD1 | CASSVPGQAYNEQFF | TGTGCCAGCAGCGTACCGGGACAGGCATACAATGAGCAGTTCTTC
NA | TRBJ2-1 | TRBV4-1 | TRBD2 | CASSQAAQGLAGGGQFF | TGCGCCAGCAGCCAAGCAGCCCAGGGACTAGCGGGAGGGGGGCAGTTCTTC
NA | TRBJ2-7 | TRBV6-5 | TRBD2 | CASSYSRAGTYEQYF | TGTGCCAGCAGTTACTCTAGAGCGGGGACCTACGAGCAGTACTTC
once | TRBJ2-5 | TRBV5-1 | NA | CASSLEGGLQETQYF | TGCGCCAGCAGCTTGGAGGGGGGGCTGCAAGAGACCCAGTACTTC
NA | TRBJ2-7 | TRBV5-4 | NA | CASSLVGPNSGEQYF | TGTGCCAGCAGCTTGGTTGGACCCAACTCGGGGGAGCAGTACTTC
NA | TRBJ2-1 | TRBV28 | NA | CASSPGGHWSSYNEQFF | TGTGCCAGCAGTCCCGGCGGACATTGGAGCTCCTACAATGAGCAGTTCTTC
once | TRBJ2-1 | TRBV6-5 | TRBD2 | CASSNGLAWGNEQFF | TGTGCCAGCAGTAATGGACTAGCGTGGGGAAATGAGCAGTTCTTC
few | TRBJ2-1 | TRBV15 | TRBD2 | CATARLAGGQDNEQFF | TGTGCCACCGCCAGGCTAGCGGGAGGGCAAGACAATGAGCAGTTCTTC
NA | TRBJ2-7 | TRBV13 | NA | CASSLVDWGRHEQYF | TGTGCCAGCAGCTTAGTTGATTGGGGGCGGCACGAGCAGTACTTC
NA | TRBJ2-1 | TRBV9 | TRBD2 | CASQAGSHEEQFF | TGTGCCAGCCAAGCGGGAAGCCACGAGGAGCAGTTCTTC
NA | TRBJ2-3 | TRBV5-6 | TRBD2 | CASSPLLLRSGRVSDTQYF | TGTGCCAGCAGCCCACTTCTTTTACGGAGCGGGAGGGTGTCAGATACGCAGTATTTT
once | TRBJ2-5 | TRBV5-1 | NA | CASSPWGGQRGQETQYF | TGCGCCAGCAGCCCTTGGGGGGGGCAAAGGGGGCAAGAGACCCAGTACTTC
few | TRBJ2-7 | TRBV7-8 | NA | CASSSIDGNYEQYF | TGTGCCAGCAGCTCCATCGACGGGAACTACGAGCAGTACTTC
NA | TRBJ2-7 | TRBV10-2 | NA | CASSEVRAAYEQYF | TGCGCCAGCAGTGAAGTGAGGGCGGCCTACGAGCAGTACTTC
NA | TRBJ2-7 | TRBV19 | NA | CASSILAGEQYF | TGTGCCAGTAGTATCCTAGCTGGGGAGCAGTACTTC
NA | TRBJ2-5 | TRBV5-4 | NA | CASRKDRQETQYF | TGTGCCAGCAGAAAGGACAGACAAGAGACCCAGTACTTC
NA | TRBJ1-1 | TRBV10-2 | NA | CASSMDSNTEAFF | TGCGCCAGCAGTATGGACAGTAACACTGAAGCTTTCTTT
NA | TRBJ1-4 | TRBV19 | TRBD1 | CASSTRDRDTGNEKLFF | TGTGCCAGTAGTACCCGGGACAGGGACACCGGTAATGAAAAACTGTTTTTT
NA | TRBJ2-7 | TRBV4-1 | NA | CASSQVSAGVEQYF | TGCGCCAGCAGCCAAGTTTCGGCAGGGGTCGAGCAGTACTTC
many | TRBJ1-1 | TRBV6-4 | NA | CASSEAASTEAFF | TGTGCCAGCAGTGAGGCGGCCTCCACTGAAGCTTTCTTT
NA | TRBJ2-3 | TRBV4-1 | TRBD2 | CASSHTSGVGTDTQYF | TGCGCCAGCAGTCACACTAGCGGGGTTGGTACAGATACGCAGTATTTT
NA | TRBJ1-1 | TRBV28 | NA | CASSQGGGTTEAFF | TGTGCCAGCAGCCAAGGGGGAGGGACCACTGAAGCTTTCTTT
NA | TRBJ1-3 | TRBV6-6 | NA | CASSYSQGSNTIYF | TGTGCCAGCAGTTACTCTCAGGGGAGCAACACCATATATTTT
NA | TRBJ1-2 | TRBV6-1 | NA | CASSDGQGLRKDGYTF | TGTGCCAGCAGTGACGGGCAGGGTCTGCGAAAGGATGGCTACACCTTC
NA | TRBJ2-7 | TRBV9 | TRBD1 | CASSAKMTGGEQYF | TGTGCCAGCAGCGCGAAAATGACAGGGGGCGAGCAGTACTTC
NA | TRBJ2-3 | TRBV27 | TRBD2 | CASSPDEAMLAGQIDTQYF | TGTGCCAGCAGTCCAGACGAAGCCATGTTAGCGGGTCAAATAGATACGCAGTATTTT
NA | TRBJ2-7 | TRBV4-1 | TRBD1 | CASSEKGQRSSYEQYF | TGCGCCAGCAGCGAAAAGGGACAGAGGAGCTCCTACGAGCAGTACTTC
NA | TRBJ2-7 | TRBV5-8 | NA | CASSLGFSSAYEQYF | TGTGCCAGCAGCTTGGGATTTTCTAGCGCCTACGAGCAGTACTTC
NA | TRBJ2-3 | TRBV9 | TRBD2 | CASSVAGLGTDTQYF | TGTGCCAGCAGCGTAGCGGGACTAGGCACAGATACGCAGTATTTT
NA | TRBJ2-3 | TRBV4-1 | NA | CASSLSGQGDTQYF | TGCGCCAGCAGCCTTAGCGGTCAGGGAGATACGCAGTATTTT
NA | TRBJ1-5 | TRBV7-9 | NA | CASSTDTSNQPQHF | TGTGCCAGTTCGACGGACACTAGCAATCAGCCCCAGCATTTT
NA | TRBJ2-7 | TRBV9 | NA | CASSRGGPYEQYF | TGTGCCAGCAGCCGCGGGGGCCCATACGAGCAGTACTTC
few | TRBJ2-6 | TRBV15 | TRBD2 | CATSRDSGSGANVLTF | TGTGCCACCAGCAGAGATAGCGGGAGTGGGGCCAACGTCCTGACTTTC
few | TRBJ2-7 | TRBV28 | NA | CAITSASSYEQYF | TGTGCCATCACATCGGCTAGCTCCTACGAGCAGTACTTC
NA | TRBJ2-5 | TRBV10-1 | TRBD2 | CASSDFAGEETQYF | TGCGCCAGCAGTGATTTCGCGGGAGAGGAGACCCAGTACTTC
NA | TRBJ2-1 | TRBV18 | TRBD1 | CASSSSRDRGQQFF | TGTGCCAGCTCATCTAGCCGGGACAGGGGGCAACAGTTCTTC
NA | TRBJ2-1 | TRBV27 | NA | CASSLWWRETLSYNEQFF | TGTGCCAGCAGTTTATGGTGGCGGGAAACCCTCTCCTACAATGAGCAGTTCTTC
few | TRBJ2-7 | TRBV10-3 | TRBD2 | CAISDTLLAGSYEQYF | TGTGCCATCAGTGATACTCTCCTAGCGGGATCCTACGAGCAGTACTTC
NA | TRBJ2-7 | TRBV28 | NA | CASSLSAGIGPREQYF | TGTGCCAGCAGTTTATCGGCAGGGATAGGGCCGCGGGAGCAGTACTTC
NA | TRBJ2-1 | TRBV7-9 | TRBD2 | CASSLLAGGLPEQFF | TGTGCCAGCAGCTTATTAGCGGGAGGACTGCCTGAGCAGTTCTTC
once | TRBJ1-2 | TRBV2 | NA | CASRGLTSSYGYTF | TGTGCCAGCAGGGGACTGACATCCAGCTATGGCTACACCTTC
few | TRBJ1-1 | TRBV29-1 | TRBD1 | CSVEGGQGSTEAFF | TGCAGCGTTGAAGGGGGACAGGGGAGCACTGAAGCTTTCTTT
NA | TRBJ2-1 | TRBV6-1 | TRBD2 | CASTRLAGVLDEQFF | TGTGCCAGCACTCGACTAGCGGGAGTACTCGATGAGCAGTTCTTC
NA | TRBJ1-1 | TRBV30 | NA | CAWSRTGLGTEAFF | TGTGCCTGGAGTCGTACAGGATTAGGTACTGAAGCTTTCTTT
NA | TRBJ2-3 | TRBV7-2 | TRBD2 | CASSLLAGYTDTQYF | TGTGCCAGCAGCTTACTAGCGGGGTACACAGATACGCAGTATTTT
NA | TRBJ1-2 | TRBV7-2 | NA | CASSFSGSGYTF | TGTGCCAGCAGCTTTTCTGGTAGTGGCTACACCTTC
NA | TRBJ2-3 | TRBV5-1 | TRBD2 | CASSLDAGGHTDTQYF | TGCGCCAGCAGCTTGGATGCGGGAGGGCACACAGATACGCAGTATTTT
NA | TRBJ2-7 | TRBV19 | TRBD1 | CASSIEGQGTYEQYF | TGTGCCAGTAGTATAGAGGGACAGGGGACCTACGAGCAGTACTTC
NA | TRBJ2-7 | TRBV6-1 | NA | CASSRQPSSYEQYF | TGTGCCAGCAGTAGACAGCCATCATCCTACGAGCAGTACTTC
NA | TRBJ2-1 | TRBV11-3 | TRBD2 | CASSLSSGLAGDEQFF | TGTGCCAGCAGCTTATCCTCGGGACTAGCGGGAGATGAGCAGTTCTTC
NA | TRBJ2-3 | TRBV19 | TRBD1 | CASSIGATGGWTDTQYF | TGTGCCAGTAGTATAGGTGCGACAGGGGGATGGACAGATACGCAGTATTTT